This T cell receptor beta chain was sequenced for a study of T cell responses to AZD1222 COVID-19 vaccine. Study at large: Pooled samples include second doses given at about 4 or 12 weeks. The study, taken as a whole, reports: Repertoire sampling was restricted to post-peak T cell response timepoints. Spike-wide coverage was observed for vaccine-associated CD4 TCRs, with dominant responses at 160-218 and 743-854.

Germline-derived CDR1 and CDR2 are ENHRY and SYGVKD. Trimming at V came to 6 bases and at J to 6 bases, leaving 4 bases not matched to a gene. This CDR3 comprises 13 residues. As concerns this clone: The antigen remains undetermined.

Generated by immunoSEQ multiplex PCR, the TCRdb table keeps only in-frame clones and is missing some. The data hold 75,000 to 100,000 clones, with under 90% observed a single time. This TCR was recovered from an adult in good health. The chain has TRBV10-3 and TRBJ2-3; TRBD2 matches at 9 bases. Here the sequenced sample was peripheral blood, taken on day 0 of AZD1222 vaccination. As DNA, the CDR3 is TGTGCCATCAGAAATAGCGGGGGTGATACGCAGTATTTT. This codes for CAIRNSGGDTQYF.